The 14 T cell receptor beta chains in this list originate from one sample, sequenced in a study of blood T cell repertoires in COVID-19. Produced via immunoSEQ multiplex PCR; TCRdb's table is partial and in-frame only. The profile shows about 230,000 clones, approximately 88% of them singletons. The specimen sequenced was peripheral blood. These receptors were collected from a man aged 40-49 years with acute or convalescent COVID-19.

The gene calls are TRBV10-3 and TRBJ2-7, with D unresolved. The germline V gene encodes CDR1 ENHRY and CDR2 SYGVKD. This CDR3 is built from 14 residues. The ends were cut back, 3 bases at V and 3 bases at J, with 12 bases in the middle. DNA for the CDR3: TGTGCCATCAGTGAACGAGATCGAGGCTACGAGCAGTACTTC. This encodes CAISERDRGYEQYF.

The CDR3 loop is CAWTLGGAGQPQHF. Written as DNA, the CDR3 is TGTGCCTGGACCCTCGGGGGGGCTGGTCAGCCCCAGCATTTT. This chain joins TRBV30 and TRBJ1-5; D may be TRBD1 (6 bases). CDR1 is GTSNPN, CDR2 SVGIG, per germline (reference sequence). The CDR3 length is 14 residues. The V end was cut by 4 bases, the J end by 6 bases, with 16 bases between.

In the case of this clone: This sample includes further DNA sequences coding for the same CDR3. V gene TRBV5-6 combines with J gene TRBJ1-3; 8 bases agree with TRBD1. After removal of 4 bases from V and 4 bases from J, the junction contained 7 bases not matched to a gene. Germline V gene lookup returns CDR1 SGHDT and CDR2 YYEEEE. The CDR3 length is 15 residues. CDR3 sequence (DNA): TGTGCCAGCAGCCCCACAGGGGGGACAGGAAACACCATATATTTT. Residues: CASSPTGGTGNTIYF.

The chain couples TRBV4-1 to TRBJ2-1, with D maybe TRBD2 (5 bases). CDR1 and CDR2 (germline): MGHRA, YSYEKL. V was shortened by 0 bases and J by 8 bases, with 11 bases between the two germline ends. The CDR3 runs to 14 residues. The DNA for the CDR3 is TGCGCCAGCAGCCAAGAGGGAGCGCCAGATGAGCAGTTCTTC. Amino acid sequence: CASSQEGAPDEQFF.

The J gene is TRBJ1-2, the V gene TRBV30; no clear D gene. The CDR3 is 12 amino acids. With 0 bases removed from V and 4 bases from J, the gap between germline ends came to 6 bases. From germline, CDR1 is GTSNPN and CDR2 SVGIG (reference sequence). The CDR3 nucleotides read TGTGCCTGGAGTGTACAAAGCTATGGCTACACCTTC. It specifies CAWSVQSYGYTF.

The gene calls are TRBV19 and TRBJ1-3, with D uncertain. Between the trimmed V and J ends, which lost 3 bases and 0 bases, there was a span of 12 bases. Germline V CDR1 and CDR2: LNHDA, SQIVND (reference sequence). This CDR3 comprises 16 residues. For the CDR3, the DNA is TGTGCCAGTAGTATCCTGGTCTTGCGCTCTGGAAACACCATATATTTT. This codes for CASSILVLRSGNTIYF. Filled out from reference TRBV19 and TRBJ1-3, the complete variable domain reads DGGITQSPKYLFRKEGQNVTLSCEQNLNHDAMYWYRQDPGQGLRLIYYSQIVNDFQKGDIAEGYSVSREKKESFPLTVTSAQKNPTAFYLCASSILVLRSGNTIYFGEGSWLTVV.

The genes are TRBV11-2 and TRBJ1-1, with D possibly matching TRBD1 (6 bases). V shed 0 bases and J shed 4 bases, with 9 bases lying between them. CDR1 SGHAT and CDR2 FQNNGV come from the germline V gene. CDR3 size: 14 residues. The CDR3 reads CASSLEGAVTEAFF. The CDR3 nucleotides read TGTGCCAGCAGCTTAGAGGGGGCGGTCACTGAAGCTTTCTTT.

The rearrangement joins TRBV4-1 to TRBJ2-7; D is possibly TRBD1 (5 bases). The V end lost 1 base, the J end lost 4 bases, and 14 bases lay between the germline ends. Germline assignment: CDR1 MGHRA and CDR2 YSYEKL. This CDR3 has 15 residues. The CDR3 bases are TGCGCCAGCAGCCAAGTAACAGGTAAACCTTACGAGCAGTACTTC. Residues: CASSQVTGKPYEQYF.

This sequence joins TRBV7-9 and TRBJ1-6; D might be TRBD1 (5 bases). CDR3 length: 14 residues. V gave up 7 bases and J gave up 7 bases, with 14 bases separating them. Germline V gene lookup returns CDR1 SEHNR and CDR2 FQNEAQ (reference sequence). This CDR3 reads CASTLDSFNSPLHF. In DNA form, the CDR3 reads TGTGCCAGCACCCTCGACAGTTTCAATTCACCCCTCCACTTT.

V gene TRBV20-1 combines with J gene TRBJ1-6; a weak D match, TRBD1 (5 bases). CDR1 DFQATT and CDR2 SNEGSKA come from the germline V gene (reference sequence). This CDR3 comprises 16 residues. V was clipped by 3 bases and J by 5 bases, with 17 bases between them. This CDR3 is CSASTFTVQDNSPLHF. The CDR3 nucleotides are TGCAGTGCTAGTACGTTTACTGTACAGGATAATTCACCCCTCCACTTT.

V is TRBV4-1 and J is TRBJ2-7; D call uncertain. CDR1 is MGHRA and CDR2 is YSYEKL in the germline V gene. The V end lost 2 bases, the J end lost 3 bases, and 20 bases lay between the germline ends. The CDR3 spans 17 residues. CDR3 in DNA: TGCGCCAGCAGCCAATCCCCTTTCCAAAACGGTAACTACGAGCAGTACTTC. This sequence encodes CASSQSPFQNGNYEQYF.

The V call is TRBV7-6, the J call TRBJ1-5; the D is unclear. Germline CDR1 SGHVS, CDR2 FNYEAQ. The CDR3 totals 16 residues. Trimming took off 5 bases at V and 1 base at J, with 15 bases between the two ends. CDR3 region: CASSPGSAASNQPQHF. In DNA form, the CDR3 reads TGTGCCAGCAGCCCCGGGTCCGCGGCGAGCAATCAGCCCCAGCATTTT.

The chain combines TRBV14 with TRBJ1-2, with 10 bases identical to TRBD1. Germline loops: CDR1 SGHDN, CDR2 FVKESK. The length of the CDR3 is 15 residues. The trim removed 1 base at V and 7 bases at J, leaving 6 bases unmatched. CDR3 coding DNA: TGTGCCAGCAGCCAAGGACAGGGGGCCGCAGGTGGCTACACCTTC. Translated: CASSQGQGAAGGYTF.

On this clone itself: This CDR3 is also generated by other DNA sequences in the sample. V gene TRBV12-3 or TRBV12-4 combines with J gene TRBJ1-2; a possible D gene is TRBD1 (5 bases). V was cut by 5 bases and J by 1 base, with 8 bases left in between. CDR3 length equals 13 residues. The CDR3 coding sequence is TGTGCCAGCAGTCCCGACAGTAACTATGGCTACACCTTC. Translation: CASSPDSNYGYTF.